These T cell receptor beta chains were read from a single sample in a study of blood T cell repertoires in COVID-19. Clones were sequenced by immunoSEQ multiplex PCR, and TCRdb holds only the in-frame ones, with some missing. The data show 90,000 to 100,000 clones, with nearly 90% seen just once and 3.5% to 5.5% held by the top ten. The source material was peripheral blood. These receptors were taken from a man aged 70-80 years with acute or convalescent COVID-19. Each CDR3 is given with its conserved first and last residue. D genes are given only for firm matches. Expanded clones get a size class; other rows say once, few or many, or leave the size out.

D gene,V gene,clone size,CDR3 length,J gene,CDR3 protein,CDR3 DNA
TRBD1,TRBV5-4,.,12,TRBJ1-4,CASSSDRDQLFF,TGTGCCAGCAGCTCGGACAGGGATCAACTGTTTTTT
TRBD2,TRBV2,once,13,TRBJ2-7,CASSEDLADEQYF,TGTGCCAGCAGTGAAGACCTAGCGGACGAGCAGTACTTC
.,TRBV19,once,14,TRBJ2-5,CASSVRPGQETQYF,TGTGCCAGTAGTGTCAGACCGGGGCAAGAGACCCAGTACTTC
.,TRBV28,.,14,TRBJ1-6,CASRAGAVNSPLHF,TGTGCCAGCAGAGCAGGGGCAGTTAATTCACCCCTCCACTTT
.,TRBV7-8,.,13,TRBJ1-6,CATSSSYNSPLHF,TGTGCCACCAGTAGCTCCTATAATTCACCCCTCCACTTT
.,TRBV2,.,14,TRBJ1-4,CASNPGTPSEKLFF,TGTGCCAGCAATCCCGGGACTCCCAGTGAAAAACTGTTTTTT
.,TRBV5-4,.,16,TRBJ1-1,CASSPTSYSSRTEAFF,TGTGCCAGCAGCCCGACCTCGTACAGTTCACGGACTGAAGCTTTCTTT
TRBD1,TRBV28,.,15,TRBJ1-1,CASRRDRGLSTEAFF,TGTGCCAGCAGACGGGACAGGGGGCTGTCGACTGAAGCTTTCTTT
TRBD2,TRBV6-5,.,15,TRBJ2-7,CASSYSTSASYEQYF,TGTGCCAGCAGTTACTCGACTAGCGCCTCCTACGAGCAGTACTTC
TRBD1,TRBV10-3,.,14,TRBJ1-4,CAISATGVSEKLFF,TGTGCCATCAGCGCGACAGGGGTCAGTGAAAAACTGTTTTTT
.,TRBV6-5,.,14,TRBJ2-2,CASKVPGNTGELFF,TGTGCCAGCAAGGTTCCAGGCAACACCGGGGAGCTGTTTTTT
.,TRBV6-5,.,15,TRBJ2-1,CASSYYDPSGNEQFF,TGTGCCAGCAGTTACTACGACCCCTCGGGGAATGAGCAGTTCTTC
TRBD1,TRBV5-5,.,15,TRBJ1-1,CASSFSGGRSTEAFF,TGTGCCAGCAGCTTCTCAGGGGGAAGGTCCACTGAAGCTTTCTTT
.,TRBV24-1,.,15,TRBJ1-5,CATSDWREGNQPQHF,TGTGCCACCAGTGATTGGCGGGAGGGGAATCAGCCCCAGCATTTT
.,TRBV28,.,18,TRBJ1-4,CASSRGGARGSTNEKLFF,TGTGCCAGCAGCCGAGGTGGTGCCCGGGGGTCCACTAATGAAAAACTGTTTTTT
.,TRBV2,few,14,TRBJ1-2,CASSRDTANYGYTF,TGTGCCAGCAGCCGGGACACAGCTAACTATGGCTACACCTTC
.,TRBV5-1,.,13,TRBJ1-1,CASNSGEYTEAFF,TGCGCCAGCAACTCCGGGGAGTACACTGAAGCTTTCTTT
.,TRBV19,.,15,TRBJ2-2,CASSIGLPNTGELFF,TGTGCCAGTAGTATAGGTCTCCCGAACACCGGGGAGCTGTTTTTT
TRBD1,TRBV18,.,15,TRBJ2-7,CASSPGTVGSYEQYF,TGTGCCAGCTCACCCGGGACAGTGGGATCCTACGAGCAGTACTTC
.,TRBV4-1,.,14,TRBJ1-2,CASSRQGFDYGYTF,TGCGCCAGCAGCCGTCAGGGGTTTGACTATGGCTACACCTTC
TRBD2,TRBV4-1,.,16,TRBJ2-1,CASSPIAGGPYNEQFF,TGCGCCAGCAGCCCCATCGCGGGGGGGCCTTACAATGAGCAGTTCTTC
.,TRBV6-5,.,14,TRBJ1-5,CASRRGGANQPQHF,TGTGCCAGCAGGAGGGGAGGGGCCAATCAGCCCCAGCATTTT
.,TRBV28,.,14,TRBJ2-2,CASMGQGGAGELFF,TGTGCCAGCATGGGCCAAGGGGGGGCCGGGGAGCTGTTTTTT
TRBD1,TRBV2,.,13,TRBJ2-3,CASRDREADTQYF,TGTGCCAGCAGGGACAGGGAGGCAGATACGCAGTATTTT
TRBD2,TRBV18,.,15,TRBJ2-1,CASSPLAGGAHEQFF,TGTGCCAGCTCACCTCTAGCGGGGGGCGCCCATGAGCAGTTCTTC
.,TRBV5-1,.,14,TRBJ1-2,CASSLSGGLDGYTF,TGCGCCAGCAGCTTGTCCGGGGGGCTTGATGGCTACACCTTC
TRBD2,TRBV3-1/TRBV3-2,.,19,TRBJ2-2,CASSQVWGLGGGRTGELFF,TGTGCCAGCAGCCAAGTATGGGGACTCGGCGGGGGGCGAACCGGGGAGCTGTTTTTT
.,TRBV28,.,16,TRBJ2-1,CASSLRRGGFYNEQFF,TGTGCCAGCAGTTTAAGGAGGGGCGGGTTCTACAATGAGCAGTTCTTC
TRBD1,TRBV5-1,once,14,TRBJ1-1,CASSLQGLVTEAFF,TGCGCCAGCAGCTTACAGGGGTTAGTAACTGAAGCTTTCTTT
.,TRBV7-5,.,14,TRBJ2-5,CVRSPRGGRETQYF,TGTGTCAGAAGCCCCCGGGGGGGCCGGGAGACCCAGTACTTC
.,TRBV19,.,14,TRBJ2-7,CASSPRRDSYEQYF,TGTGCCAGTAGTCCACGACGGGACTCCTACGAGCAGTACTTC
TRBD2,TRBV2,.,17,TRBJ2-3,CASSEVTSGGRWDTQYF,TGTGCCAGCAGTGAGGTCACCAGCGGGGGGCGGTGGGATACGCAGTATTTT
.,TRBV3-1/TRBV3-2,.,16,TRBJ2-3,CASSQRAGLGTDTQYF,TGTGCCAGCAGCCAGCGGGCGGGGCTCGGCACAGATACGCAGTATTTT
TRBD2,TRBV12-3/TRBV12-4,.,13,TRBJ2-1,CATTGGPYNEQFF,TGTGCCACCACGGGGGGGCCCTACAATGAGCAGTTCTTC
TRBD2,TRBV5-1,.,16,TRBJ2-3,CASSKTTSVTADTQYF,TGCGCCAGCAGCAAGACGACTAGCGTAACGGCAGATACGCAGTATTTT
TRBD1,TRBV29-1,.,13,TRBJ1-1,CSAGQGVYAEAFF,TGCAGCGCTGGACAGGGTGTTTACGCTGAAGCTTTCTTT
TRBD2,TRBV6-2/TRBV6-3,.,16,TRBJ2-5,CASSRSSGGAWETQYF,TGTGCCAGCAGTCGCTCTAGCGGGGGGGCTTGGGAGACCCAGTACTTC
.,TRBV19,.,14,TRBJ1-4,CASRDTYSSEKLFF,TGTGCCAGTAGGGACACCTACAGTAGTGAAAAACTGTTTTTT
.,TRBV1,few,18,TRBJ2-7,CTSSLPLLLAGGSYEQYF,TGCACCAGCAGCCTCCCCTTGCTACTAGCGGGGGGCTCCTACGAGCAGTACTTC
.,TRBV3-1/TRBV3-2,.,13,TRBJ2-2,CASSHEGTGELFF,TGTGCCAGCAGCCATGAGGGCACCGGGGAGCTGTTTTTT
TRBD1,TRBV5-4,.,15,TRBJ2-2,CASSVRDRETGELFF,TGTGCCAGCAGCGTCCGGGACAGGGAGACCGGGGAGCTGTTTTTT
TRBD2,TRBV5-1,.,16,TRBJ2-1,CASSWYSGGASSEQFF,TGCGCCAGCAGCTGGTATAGCGGGGGGGCCTCGAGTGAGCAGTTCTTC